The entry below describes one T cell receptor (beta chain). The sample originates from a study of CD8 T cells in Susac syndrome. From germline, CDR1 is GTSNPN and CDR2 SVGIG (reference sequence). The germline V and J ends were trimmed by 5 bases and 4 bases, with 18 bases remaining between them. The CDR3 extends over 14 amino acids. RNA, at 0.5 to 1 ug, was reverse transcribed with random hexamers. TCR beta CDR3 was amplified by immunoSEQ covering 54 Vbeta and 13 Jbeta. Using its own MiXCR run on the immunoSEQ multiplex PCR reads, TCRdb lists one record per CDR3 protein. The sample has 130,000 or so distinct CDR3 sequences; 91% are singletons. TCR beta sequencing covered blood CD8+ and CD4+ T cells. TEMRA cells were FACS-enriched and CD8+ and CD4+ T cells negatively isolated.

The TCR originated in a human donor with multiple sclerosis. The chain combines TRBV30 with TRBJ2-7; weak D call: TRBD1 (6 bases). The sample comprised CD8+ T cells from PBMCs. The CDR3 DNA reads as TGTGCCTGGGGGGAACCGGGACAAAGTTACGAGCAGTACTTC. It yields the protein CAWGEPGQSYEQYF.